This T cell receptor beta chain derives from a study of PD-L1 blockade in urothelial cancer. The authors spiked synthetic TCR analog templates into each PCR. Data came from immunoSEQ multiplex PCR; TCRdb stores just in-frame clones and leaves some out. The sample carries over 35,000 clones, approximately 89% recorded once. Time point specified: pretreatment peripheral blood. Trimming took 5 bases from V and 0 from J; bases not matched to a gene: 7. This CDR3 spans 16 amino acids. Germline V gives CDR1 GTSNPN, CDR2 SVGIG (reference sequence). The input for sequencing was PBMCs, taken around atezolizumab (anti-PD-L1) treatment. The chain employs TRBV30 and TRBJ2-6; 7 positions match TRBD2. The sequence was collected from an older woman with urothelial cancer. In nucleotides, the CDR3 is TGTGCCTGGCTATTAAAGCGGGACTCTGGGGCCAACGTCCTGACTTTC. Amino acid sequence: CAWLLKRDSGANVLTF.